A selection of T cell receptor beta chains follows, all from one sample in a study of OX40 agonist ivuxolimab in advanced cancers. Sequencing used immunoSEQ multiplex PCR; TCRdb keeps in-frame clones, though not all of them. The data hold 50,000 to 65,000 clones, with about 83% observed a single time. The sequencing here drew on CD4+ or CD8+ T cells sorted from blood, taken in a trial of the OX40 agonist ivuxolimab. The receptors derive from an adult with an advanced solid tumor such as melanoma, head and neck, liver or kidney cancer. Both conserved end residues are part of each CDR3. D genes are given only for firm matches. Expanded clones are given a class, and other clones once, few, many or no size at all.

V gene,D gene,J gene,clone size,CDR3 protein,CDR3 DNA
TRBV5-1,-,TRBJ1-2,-,CASSSGGGRNYGYTF,TGCGCCAGCAGCTCAGGTGGGGGGAGGAACTATGGCTACACCTTC
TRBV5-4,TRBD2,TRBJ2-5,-,CASSHGLEGTQYF,TGTGCCAGCAGCCATGGACTAGAGGGGACCCAGTACTTC
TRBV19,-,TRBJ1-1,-,CASKPGHQNTEAFF,TGTGCCAGTAAACCGGGACACCAAAACACTGAAGCTTTCTTT
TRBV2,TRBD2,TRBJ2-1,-,CASTTRGLAGGNEQFF,TGTGCCAGCACCACACGGGGGCTAGCGGGGGGCAATGAGCAGTTCTTC
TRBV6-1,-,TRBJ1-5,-,CASSEGVTRQPQHF,TGTGCCAGCAGTGAAGGGGTCACGCGGCAGCCCCAGCATTTT
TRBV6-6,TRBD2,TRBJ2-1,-,CASSAGTSGYNEQFF,TGTGCCAGCAGTGCTGGGACTAGCGGTTACAATGAGCAGTTCTTC
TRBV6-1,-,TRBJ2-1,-,CASSGDRNEQFF,TGTGCCAGCAGTGGGGACCGCAATGAGCAGTTCTTC
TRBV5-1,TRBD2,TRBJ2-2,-,CASRLAERGNTGELFF,TGCGCCAGCAGGCTGGCGGAGCGGGGGAACACCGGGGAGCTGTTTTTT
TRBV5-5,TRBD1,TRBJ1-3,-,CASSRDRGNTIYF,TGTGCCAGCAGCCGGGACAGGGGAAACACCATATATTTT
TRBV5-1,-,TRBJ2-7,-,CASSLDLQTAREQYF,TGCGCCAGCAGCTTGGATTTGCAGACCGCCCGCGAGCAGTACTTC
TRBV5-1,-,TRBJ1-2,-,CASSLSQAPYGYTF,TGCGCCAGCAGCTTGAGTCAGGCGCCCTATGGCTACACCTTC
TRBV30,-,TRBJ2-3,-,CAWSVPRSAGQGDTQYF,TGTGCCTGGAGTGTACCCCGATCAGCGGGGCAGGGGGATACGCAGTATTTT
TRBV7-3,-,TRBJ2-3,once,CASSFRPNGDTQYF,TGTGCCAGCAGCTTCCGTCCCAACGGGGATACGCAGTATTTT
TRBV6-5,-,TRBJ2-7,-,CASSNGRAYEQYF,TGTGCCAGCAGTAACGGACGGGCCTACGAGCAGTACTTC
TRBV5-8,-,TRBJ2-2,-,CASSLGLAGELFF,TGTGCCAGCAGCTTAGGACTTGCAGGGGAGCTGTTTTTT
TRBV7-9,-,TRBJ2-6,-,CASTKRPTGRTSGANVLTF,TGTGCCAGCACCAAGCGACCCACAGGGAGAACCTCTGGGGCCAACGTCCTGACTTTC
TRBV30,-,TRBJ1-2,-,CAWRGKWNYGYTF,TGTGCCTGGAGGGGGAAGTGGAACTATGGCTACACCTTC
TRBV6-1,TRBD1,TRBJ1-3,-,CASSEAWGQRSSGNTIYF,TGTGCCAGCAGTGAAGCATGGGGACAGCGGAGCTCTGGAAACACCATATATTTT
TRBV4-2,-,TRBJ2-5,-,CASSQGQGSFQETQYF,TGTGCCAGCAGCCAAGGGCAGGGGTCGTTCCAAGAGACCCAGTACTTC
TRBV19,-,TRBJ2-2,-,CASSRGSANTGELFF,TGTGCCAGTAGTAGGGGCAGTGCGAACACCGGGGAGCTGTTTTTT
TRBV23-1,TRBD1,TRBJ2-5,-,CASSQSGQGAEETQYF,TGCGCCAGCAGTCAATCGGGACAGGGGGCGGAAGAGACCCAGTACTTC
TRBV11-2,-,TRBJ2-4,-,CASSRRTANGKNIQYF,TGTGCCAGCAGCCGAAGGACAGCCAATGGCAAAAACATTCAGTACTTC